This passage covers 6 T cell receptor beta chains from one sample sequenced in a study of T cells in Graves' hyperthyroidism and ophthalmopathy. Amplification yielded TCR beta CDR3 regions, with RNA transcripts as the source. HTBI primers were employed in a first-round RT-PCR of the TCR CDR3. In TCRdb, the multiplex PCR reads were re-called with MiXCR into one record per CDR3 protein. The sample includes about 540,000 distinct CDR3 sequences, about 43% of them seen just once. The sequenced material came from peripheral blood or thyroid tissue (not recorded which). Source of these receptors: a woman aged 18-29 years with Graves' hyperthyroidism.

V usage is TRBV7-2 and J usage is TRBJ1-5; the match to TRBD1 covers 12 bases. The junction had 7 bases not matched to a gene; V was cut back by 1 base and J by 3 bases. Germline lookup yields CDR1 SGHTA and CDR2 FQGNSA. The CDR3 length is 18 residues. The CDR3 loop reads CASSLGRDRGPPNQPQHF. The DNA for the CDR3 is TGTGCCAGCAGCTTAGGCCGGGACAGGGGGCCTCCCAATCAGCCCCAGCATTTT. The full variable domain, in which reference TRBV7-2 and TRBJ1-5 provide the parts outside the CDR3, is GAGVSQSPSNKVTEKGKDVELRCDPISGHTALYWYRQSLGQGLEFLIYFQGNSAPDKSGLPSDRFSAERTGGSVSTLTIQRTQQEDSAVYLCASSLGRDRGPPNQPQHFGDGTRLSIL.

This clonotype was counted only a few times. This chain connects TRBV10-2 to TRBJ1-6, with 7 bases aligning to TRBD1. This CDR3 contains 13 residues. Germline CDR1 and CDR2: WSHSY and SAAADI. The CDR3 spells CESGTDRNSPLHF. CDR3 in DNA: TGCGAGTCGGGGACAGATCGCAATTCACCCCTCCACTTT.

This clonotype showed up many times. A read error may produce the germline difference seen at one junction end. This rearrangement joins TRBV5-1 to TRBJ2-7; D gene ambiguous. Germline V gene lookup returns CDR1 SGHRS and CDR2 YFSETQ. The CDR3 is 12 residues long. The CDR3 loop is CASSLDGYEQYF. In nucleotides, the CDR3 is TGTGCCAGCAGCTTGGACGGTTACGAGCAGTACTTC.

This clonotype was picked up a small number of times. The chain is built from TRBV14 and TRBJ1-6; D not resolved. Germline CDR1 and CDR2: SGHDN and FVKESK. The V end lost 1 base, the J end lost 10 bases, and 17 bases lay between the germline ends. CDR3 length: 16 amino acids. The CDR3 DNA is TGTGCCAGCAGCCAAGTAGTGGGCAGGCAGAGATCACCCCTCCACTTT. The encoded protein is CASSQVVGRQRSPLHF.

This clonotype was seen at least ten times. The junction departs from the called germline gene at one end, perhaps through a read error. This rearrangement joins TRBV7-2 to TRBJ2-5; the D gene is possibly TRBD2 (5 bases). The CDR3 runs to 8 residues. Germline V gene data show CDR1 as SGHTA and CDR2 as FQGNSA. The CDR3: CASSFSAF. The DNA for the CDR3 is TGTGCCAGCAGCTTTAGCGCCTTC.

This chain connects TRBV24-1 to TRBJ2-5; 13 bases are a match to TRBD2. The better agreement between TRBJ2-1 and the DNA end casts doubt on the J call. The CDR3 totals 14 residues. Germline CDR1 is KGHDR and CDR2 is SFDVKD. The CDR3 sequence is CATPGLAGDNEQFF. The CDR3 DNA reads as TGTGCCACCCCCGGACTAGCGGGAGACAATGAGCAGTTCTTC.